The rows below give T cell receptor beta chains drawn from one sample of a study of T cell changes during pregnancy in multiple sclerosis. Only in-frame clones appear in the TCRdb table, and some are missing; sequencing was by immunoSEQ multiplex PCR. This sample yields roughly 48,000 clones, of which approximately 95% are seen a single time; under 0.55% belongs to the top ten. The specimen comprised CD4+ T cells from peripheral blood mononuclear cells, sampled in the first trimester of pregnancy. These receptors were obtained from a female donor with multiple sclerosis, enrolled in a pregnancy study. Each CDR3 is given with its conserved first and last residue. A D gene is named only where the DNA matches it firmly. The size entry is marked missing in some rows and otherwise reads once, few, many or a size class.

CDR3nt: TGTGCCAGCAGCTTAGCGCAAACAGGGCAGTACTTC
CDR3aa: CASSLAQTGQYF
d_gene: NA
v_gene: TRBV7-2
j_gene: TRBJ2-5
abundance: NA

CDR3nt: TGCGCCAGCAGCTTGGGACAGGCGAACACTGAAGCTTTCTTT
CDR3aa: CASSLGQANTEAFF
d_gene: NA
v_gene: TRBV5-1
j_gene: TRBJ1-1
abundance: NA

CDR3nt: TGCGCCAGCAGCTTGGGGGGTGGGGTAGCGGACACTGAAGCTTTCTTT
CDR3aa: CASSLGGGVADTEAFF
d_gene: NA
v_gene: TRBV5-1
j_gene: TRBJ1-1
abundance: once

CDR3nt: TGTGCCAGCAGTGAAGTTCAGGGGGCGAACAATGAGCAGTTCTTC
CDR3aa: CASSEVQGANNEQFF
d_gene: TRBD1
v_gene: TRBV2
j_gene: TRBJ2-1
abundance: NA

CDR3nt: TGTGCCAGCAGCTCCCGGACCGGGGAGCTGTTTTTT
CDR3aa: CASSSRTGELFF
d_gene: NA
v_gene: TRBV9
j_gene: TRBJ2-2
abundance: NA

CDR3nt: TGTGCCAGCAGCACGATAGCGGGAGATACGCAGTATTTT
CDR3aa: CASSTIAGDTQYF
d_gene: TRBD2
v_gene: TRBV7-8
j_gene: TRBJ2-3
abundance: NA

CDR3nt: TGTGCCAGCAGTTACTTTCTTACTAGCGGCACAGATACGCAGTATTTT
CDR3aa: CASSYFLTSGTDTQYF
d_gene: TRBD2
v_gene: TRBV6-5
j_gene: TRBJ2-3
abundance: NA

CDR3nt: TGTGCCAGCAGCTCCGTACCGGGACTCCAAGGGATTGAGACCCAGTACTTC
CDR3aa: CASSSVPGLQGIETQYF
d_gene: NA
v_gene: TRBV7-2
j_gene: TRBJ2-5
abundance: NA

CDR3nt: TGTGCCAGCAGTGATATTATCAACAGAATCGCCTCTGGGGCCAACGTCCTGACTTTC
CDR3aa: CASSDIINRIASGANVLTF
d_gene: NA
v_gene: TRBV6-1
j_gene: TRBJ2-6
abundance: once

CDR3nt: TGTGCCAGCAGCGGGACTAGCGAAGATACGCAGTATTTT
CDR3aa: CASSGTSEDTQYF
d_gene: TRBD2
v_gene: TRBV6-4
j_gene: TRBJ2-3
abundance: NA

CDR3nt: TGCGCCAGCCGCGATCTAGCCAAAAACATTCAGTACTTC
CDR3aa: CASRDLAKNIQYF
d_gene: NA
v_gene: TRBV5-1
j_gene: TRBJ2-4
abundance: NA

CDR3nt: TGTGCCAGCAGCCTGACTAGGCGTGAGCAGTTCTTC
CDR3aa: CASSLTRREQFF
d_gene: NA
v_gene: TRBV14
j_gene: TRBJ2-1
abundance: NA

CDR3nt: TGTGCCAGCTCACCGGAGCTCGGGGCCTACGAGCAGTACTTC
CDR3aa: CASSPELGAYEQYF
d_gene: NA
v_gene: TRBV18
j_gene: TRBJ2-7
abundance: NA

CDR3nt: TGCGCCAGCAGCCAACTCGGGACAGGATCGAGCTCCTACGAGCAGTACTTC
CDR3aa: CASSQLGTGSSSYEQYF
d_gene: TRBD1
v_gene: TRBV5-1
j_gene: TRBJ2-7
abundance: NA

CDR3nt: TGTGCCAGTAGTATAGCCGGGACAGGGGATCAGCCCCAGCATTTT
CDR3aa: CASSIAGTGDQPQHF
d_gene: TRBD1
v_gene: TRBV19
j_gene: TRBJ1-5
abundance: NA

CDR3nt: TGTGCCAGCAGTTCTGAATTCACCGGGACTAAAGAGACCCAGTACTTC
CDR3aa: CASSSEFTGTKETQYF
d_gene: TRBD2
v_gene: TRBV27
j_gene: TRBJ2-5
abundance: NA

CDR3nt: TGTGCCAGCAGCTCAGGGGGGACAGGACCGGGGGCCAACGTCCTGACTTTC
CDR3aa: CASSSGGTGPGANVLTF
d_gene: TRBD1
v_gene: TRBV5-4
j_gene: TRBJ2-6
abundance: NA